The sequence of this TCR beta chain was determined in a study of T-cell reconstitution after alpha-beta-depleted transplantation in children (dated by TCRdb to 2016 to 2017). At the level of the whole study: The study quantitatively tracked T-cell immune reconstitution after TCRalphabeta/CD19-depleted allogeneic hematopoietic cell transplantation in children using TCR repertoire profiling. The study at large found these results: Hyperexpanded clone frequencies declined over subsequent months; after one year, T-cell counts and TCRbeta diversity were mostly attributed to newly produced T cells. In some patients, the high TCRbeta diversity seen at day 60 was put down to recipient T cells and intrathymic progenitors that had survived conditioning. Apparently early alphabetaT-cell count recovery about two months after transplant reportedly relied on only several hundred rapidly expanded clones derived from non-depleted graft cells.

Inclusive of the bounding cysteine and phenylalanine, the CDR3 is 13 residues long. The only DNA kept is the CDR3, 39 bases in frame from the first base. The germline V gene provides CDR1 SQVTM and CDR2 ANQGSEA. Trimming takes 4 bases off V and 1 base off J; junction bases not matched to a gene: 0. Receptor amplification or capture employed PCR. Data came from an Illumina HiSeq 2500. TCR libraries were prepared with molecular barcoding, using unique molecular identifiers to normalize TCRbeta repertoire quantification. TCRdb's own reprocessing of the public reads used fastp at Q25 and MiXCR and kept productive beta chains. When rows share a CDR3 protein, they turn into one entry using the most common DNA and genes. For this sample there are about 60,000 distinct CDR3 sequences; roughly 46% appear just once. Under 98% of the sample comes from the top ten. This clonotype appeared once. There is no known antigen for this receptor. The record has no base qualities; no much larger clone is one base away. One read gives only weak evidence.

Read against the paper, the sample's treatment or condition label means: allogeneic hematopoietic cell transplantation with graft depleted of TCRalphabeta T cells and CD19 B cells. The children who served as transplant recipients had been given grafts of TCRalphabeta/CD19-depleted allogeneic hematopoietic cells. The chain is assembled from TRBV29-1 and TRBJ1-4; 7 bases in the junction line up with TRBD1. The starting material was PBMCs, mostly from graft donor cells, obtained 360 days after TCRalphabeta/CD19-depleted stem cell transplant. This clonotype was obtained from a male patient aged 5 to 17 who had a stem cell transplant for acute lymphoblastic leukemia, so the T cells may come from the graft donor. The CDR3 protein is CSVAGGTNEKLFF. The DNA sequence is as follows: TGCAGCGTTGCAGGGGGAACTAATGAAAAACTGTTTTTT.